What follows are 15 T cell receptor beta chains derived from one specimen sequenced in a study of T cells in Graves' hyperthyroidism and ophthalmopathy. Authors of the study amplified TCR beta CDR3 regions from RNA transcripts. Initially, a first-round RT-PCR of the TCR CDR3 employed the HTBI primer set. Using its own MiXCR run on the multiplex PCR reads, TCRdb lists one record per CDR3 protein. The sample holds around 690,000 distinct CDR3 sequences; roughly 17% are singletons and the top ten take roughly a sixth. Sequencing was done on a sample of blood. The receptors come from a man over 45 with Graves' hyperthyroidism.

This chain links TRBV24-1 with TRBJ2-5; 10 nucleotides match TRBD1. Looked up from germline, CDR1 is KGHDR and CDR2 is SFDVKD. This CDR3 has 15 amino acids. Trimming removed 3 bases from V and 4 bases from J; junction bases left unmatched: 4. The CDR3 sequence is CATSDATGGRETQYF. CDR3 nucleotide sequence: TGTGCCACCAGTGATGCGACAGGGGGCAGAGAGACCCAGTACTTC.

The chain joins TRBV7-2 to TRBJ2-1, with TRBD2 identical over 8 bases. V lost 1 base and J lost 15; bases outside the gene matches: 5. The CDR3 runs 12 residues. Germline CDR1 is SGHTA and CDR2 is FQGNSA. As DNA, the CDR3 is TGTGCCAGCAGCTTAGGCAGCGGGGGCGGGTTCTTC. Its protein is CASSLGSGGGFF.

In its sample, this clonotype was seen many times. The J gene is TRBJ2-1, the V gene TRBV12-3 or TRBV12-4; D gene uncertain. Trimming stripped 1 base from V and 8 bases from J, with 3 bases between. The CDR3 has 11 residues. The CDR3, as DNA: TGTGCCAGCAGTTTAGTATATGAGCAGTTCTTC. Translated: CASSLVYEQFF.

This clonotype was counted many times. This chain uses TRBV15 with TRBJ2-1; 8 bases are shared with TRBD2. The V gene end was trimmed by 1 base and the J gene end by 5 bases; junction bases not matched to a gene: 7. This CDR3 has 16 residues. Per the germline V gene, CDR1 is LNHNV and CDR2 is YYDKDF (reference sequence). The DNA of the CDR3 is TGTGCCACCAGCAGAGCTGGACTAGCAGTCAACAATGAGCAGTTCTTC. Residues: CATSRAGLAVNNEQFF.

A few counts support this clonotype. The chain links TRBV28 to TRBJ2-7; the D call may be TRBD1 or TRBD2 (5 bases each). This CDR3 is 16 amino acids long. Trimming stripped 5 bases from V and 0 bases from J, with 17 bases between. Per the germline V gene, CDR1 is MDHEN and CDR2 is SYDVKM. Here the CDR3 DNA reads TGTGCCAGCAGTGGCCCGGGACGTCGGAGCTCCTACGAGCAGTACTTC. Protein: CASSGPGRRSSYEQYF.

The chain has TRBV20-1 and TRBJ2-7; 7 bases align to TRBD1. The CDR3 sequence is 13 residues long. Germline V lookup: CDR1 DFQATT, CDR2 SNEGSKA (reference sequence). V was clipped by 7 bases and J by 1 base; unmatched bases: 7. CDR3 nucleotides: TGCAGTGAGGACAGGCCAGGATCCTACGAGCAGTACTTC. Encoded protein: CSEDRPGSYEQYF.

The chain carries TRBV29-1 and TRBJ1-2; 11 bases match TRBD1. V gave up 6 bases and J gave up 4 bases; unmatched junction bases: 7. This CDR3 is built from 14 residues. Germline V gene lookup returns CDR1 SQVTM and CDR2 ANQGSEA. CDR3 region: CSVDPGTGGYGYTF. CDR3 coding DNA: TGCAGCGTCGATCCCGGGACAGGGGGCTATGGCTACACCTTC.

This clonotype was observed at least ten times. This chain uses TRBV11-2 with TRBJ1-1; D is unresolved. The CDR3 is 12 amino acids. Germline V lookup: CDR1 SGHAT, CDR2 FQNNGV. Trimming stripped 5 bases from V and 3 bases from J, with 7 bases between. The CDR3 sequence is CASSQSYTEAFF. The CDR3 DNA reads as TGTGCCAGCAGCCAAAGTTACACTGAAGCTTTCTTT.

The genes are TRBV30 and TRBJ1-3; D gene ambiguous. Between the trimmed V and J ends, which lost 4 bases and 0 bases, there was a span of 4 bases. The CDR3 totals 12 residues. Germline CDR1 is GTSNPN and CDR2 is SVGIG (reference sequence). In nucleotides, the CDR3 is TGTGCCTGGACAAGCTCTGGAAACACCATATATTTT. Encoded protein: CAWTSSGNTIYF.

This chain uses TRBV6-2 or TRBV6-3 with TRBJ2-5; D is possibly TRBD1 or TRBD2 (5 bases each). This CDR3 contains 11 residues. Germline V gene sequence: CDR1 MNHEY, CDR2 SVGEGT. V was clipped by 6 bases and J by 9 bases, with 11 bases between them. The CDR3 DNA reads as TGTGCCAGCAGCTCCCGGGGACCCCAGTACTTC. Its protein is CASSSRGPQYF.

This clonotype was recorded at least ten times. This chain links TRBV30 with TRBJ2-3, with 9 bases aligning to TRBD2. The V and J ends lost 0 bases and 2 bases, in that order; junction bases with no gene match: 3. This CDR3 comprises 15 residues. Germline CDR1 reads GTSNPN; CDR2 reads SVGIG (reference sequence). CDR3 DNA: TGTGCCTGGAGTGTCACTAGCGGGTACACAGATACGCAGTATTTT. This codes for CAWSVTSGYTDTQYF.

This clonotype was recorded at least ten times. The chain combines TRBV12-5 with TRBJ2-1, with D perhaps assigned TRBD1 or TRBD2 (5 bases each). CDR3 length: 14 amino acids. The germline gives CDR1 LGHNT, CDR2 FRNRAP. Trimming removed 5 bases at V and 2 bases at J, with 10 bases between. Written as DNA, the CDR3 is TGTGCTAGTGGTCGGGACGCTACCTACAATGAGCAGTTCTTC. It codes for CASGRDATYNEQFF.

This clonotype appeared many times. The chain employs TRBV27 and TRBJ2-1; D unclear. Trimming took 7 bases from V and 4 from J, leaving 14 bases between them. Per germline, CDR1 MNHEY and CDR2 SMNVEV (reference sequence). The CDR3 has 14 residues. The CDR3 sequence: CASIGSNPYNEQFF. The CDR3 DNA follows: TGTGCCAGCATAGGTAGCAACCCTTACAATGAGCAGTTCTTC.

This chain uses TRBV19 with TRBJ2-2, with TRBD1 as a possible D gene (6 bases). V gave up 11 bases and J gave up 0 bases, with 16 bases separating them. Germline V gene lookup returns CDR1 LNHDA and CDR2 SQIVND (reference sequence). The CDR3 covers 15 residues. CDR3 nucleotides: TGTGCCTCCAACCGGAGACAGGCGAACACCGGGGAGCTGTTTTTT. Its protein is CASNRRQANTGELFF.

The chain uses TRBV7-9 and TRBJ1-2, with 7 bases fitting TRBD1. Trimming cost V 5 bases and J 7 bases; bases outside gene matches: 10. The CDR3 runs to 14 residues. Germline assignment: CDR1 SEHNR and CDR2 FQNEAQ (reference sequence). CDR3 region: CASSPVGGAVGYTF. The CDR3 DNA reads as TGTGCCAGCAGCCCTGTAGGGGGCGCGGTTGGCTACACCTTC.